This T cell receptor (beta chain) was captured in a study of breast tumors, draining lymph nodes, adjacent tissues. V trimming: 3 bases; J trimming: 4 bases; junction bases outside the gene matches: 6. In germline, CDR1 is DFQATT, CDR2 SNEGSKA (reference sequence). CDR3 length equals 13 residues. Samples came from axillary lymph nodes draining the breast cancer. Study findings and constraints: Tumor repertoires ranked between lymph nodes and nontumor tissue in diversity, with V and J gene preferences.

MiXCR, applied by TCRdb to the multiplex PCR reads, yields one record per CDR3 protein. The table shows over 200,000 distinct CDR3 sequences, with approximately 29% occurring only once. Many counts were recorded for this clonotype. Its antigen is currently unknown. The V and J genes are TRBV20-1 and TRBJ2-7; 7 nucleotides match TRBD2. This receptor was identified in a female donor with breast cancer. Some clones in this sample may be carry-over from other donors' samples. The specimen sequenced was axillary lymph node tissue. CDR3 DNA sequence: TGCAGTGCTAGCCACACCGGGAGGTACGAGCAGTACTTC. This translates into CSASHTGRYEQYF.